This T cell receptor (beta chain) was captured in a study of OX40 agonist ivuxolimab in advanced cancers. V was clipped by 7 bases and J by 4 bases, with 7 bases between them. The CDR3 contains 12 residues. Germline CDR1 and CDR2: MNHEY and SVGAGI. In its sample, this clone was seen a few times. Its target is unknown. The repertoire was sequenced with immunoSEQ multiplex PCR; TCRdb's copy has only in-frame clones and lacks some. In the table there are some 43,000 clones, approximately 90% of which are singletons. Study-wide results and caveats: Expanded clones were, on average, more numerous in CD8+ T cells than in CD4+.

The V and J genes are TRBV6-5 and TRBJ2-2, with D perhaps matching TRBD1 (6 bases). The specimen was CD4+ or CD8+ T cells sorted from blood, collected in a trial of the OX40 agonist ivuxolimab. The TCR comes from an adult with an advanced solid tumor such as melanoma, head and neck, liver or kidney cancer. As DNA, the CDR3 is TGTGCCAGCACCAGGGGCACCGGGGAGCTGTTTTTT. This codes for CASTRGTGELFF.